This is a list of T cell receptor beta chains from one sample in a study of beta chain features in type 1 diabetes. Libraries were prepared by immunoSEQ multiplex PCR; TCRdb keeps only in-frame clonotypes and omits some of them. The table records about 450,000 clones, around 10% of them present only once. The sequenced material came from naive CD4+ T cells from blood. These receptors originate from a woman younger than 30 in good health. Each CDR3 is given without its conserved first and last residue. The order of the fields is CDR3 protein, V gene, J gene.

CDR3aa: ASSQGPIQETQY; v_gene: TRBV4-1; j_gene: TRBJ2-5
CDR3aa: AWSVGTPYEQY; v_gene: TRBV30; j_gene: TRBJ2-7
CDR3aa: ASSLGGPTNEKLF; v_gene: TRBV5-4; j_gene: TRBJ1-4
CDR3aa: ASSLAFLSDRSGYT; v_gene: TRBV11-2; j_gene: TRBJ1-2
CDR3aa: ASSEERGTGELF; v_gene: TRBV2; j_gene: TRBJ2-2
CDR3aa: ASSPTNSGEQY; v_gene: TRBV6-5; j_gene: TRBJ2-7
CDR3aa: ASSIASGNYNEQF; v_gene: TRBV19; j_gene: TRBJ2-1
CDR3aa: ASSRTRVDTQY; v_gene: TRBV4-3; j_gene: TRBJ2-3
CDR3aa: ASSLGRTYGYT; v_gene: TRBV19; j_gene: TRBJ1-2
CDR3aa: ASSLAGTPNTGELF; v_gene: TRBV7-7; j_gene: TRBJ2-2
CDR3aa: ASSRQGGETQY; v_gene: TRBV7-2; j_gene: TRBJ2-5
CDR3aa: SVARGRYTDTQY; v_gene: TRBV29-1; j_gene: TRBJ2-3
CDR3aa: ASSLSIGVYTQY; v_gene: TRBV27; j_gene: TRBJ2-3
CDR3aa: SVIQGANEKLF; v_gene: TRBV29-1; j_gene: TRBJ1-4
CDR3aa: ASSRDRGEKLF; v_gene: TRBV7-2; j_gene: TRBJ1-4
CDR3aa: ASSVTRGGSPLH; v_gene: TRBV9; j_gene: TRBJ1-6
CDR3aa: ATGDRDEGTQY; v_gene: TRBV10-3; j_gene: TRBJ2-5
CDR3aa: ASSVGGIDTQY; v_gene: TRBV9; j_gene: TRBJ2-3
CDR3aa: ASSDQRAEYNEQF; v_gene: TRBV19; j_gene: TRBJ2-1
CDR3aa: SVQRTSGYNEQF; v_gene: TRBV29-1; j_gene: TRBJ2-1
CDR3aa: ASSLGSPYGYT; v_gene: TRBV5-1; j_gene: TRBJ1-2
CDR3aa: ASSAKQGPPYNEQF; v_gene: TRBV5-1; j_gene: TRBJ2-1
CDR3aa: ASSWDLNTGELF; v_gene: TRBV7-2; j_gene: TRBJ2-2
CDR3aa: ASSQVGRTEAF; v_gene: TRBV14; j_gene: TRBJ1-1
CDR3aa: ASSQVLGFYGYT; v_gene: TRBV14; j_gene: TRBJ1-2
CDR3aa: ASSLGGLVKNIQY; v_gene: TRBV7-2; j_gene: TRBJ2-4
CDR3aa: AWSVRRTSGVPYEQY; v_gene: TRBV30; j_gene: TRBJ2-7
CDR3aa: ASSLDRVTDTQY; v_gene: TRBV5-4; j_gene: TRBJ2-3
CDR3aa: ASSSFGDSTSEKLF; v_gene: TRBV28; j_gene: TRBJ1-4
CDR3aa: ASSQMLQGLGSPLH; v_gene: TRBV4-1; j_gene: TRBJ1-6
CDR3aa: ASSPQTGLLVYEQY; v_gene: TRBV7-2; j_gene: TRBJ2-7
CDR3aa: ASSLWRGASSGANVLT; v_gene: TRBV7-9; j_gene: TRBJ2-6
CDR3aa: ATATVSSGANVLT; v_gene: TRBV19; j_gene: TRBJ2-6
CDR3aa: SATQETQY; v_gene: TRBV20-1; j_gene: TRBJ2-5
CDR3aa: ASSSPTSGGAAVY; v_gene: TRBV5-4; j_gene: TRBJ2-3
CDR3aa: ASSLSGVNTDTQY; v_gene: TRBV7-3; j_gene: TRBJ2-3
CDR3aa: ASTSTGIPKGGYT; v_gene: TRBV6-5; j_gene: TRBJ1-2
CDR3aa: ASSTTSGTDNEQY; v_gene: TRBV7-2; j_gene: TRBJ2-7
CDR3aa: ATTGFRNQPQH; v_gene: TRBV15; j_gene: TRBJ1-5
CDR3aa: ASSFLAGNTGELF; v_gene: TRBV5-6; j_gene: TRBJ2-2
CDR3aa: ASSLEWRTEQF; v_gene: TRBV5-1; j_gene: TRBJ2-1
CDR3aa: ASSFNEKLF; v_gene: TRBV7-9; j_gene: TRBJ1-4
CDR3aa: ASSYSRERWGTQY; v_gene: TRBV6-5; j_gene: TRBJ2-3
CDR3aa: ASSVVSGGALDTQY; v_gene: TRBV9; j_gene: TRBJ2-3
CDR3aa: ASRSPGTRMY; v_gene: TRBV6-5; j_gene: TRBJ2-7
CDR3aa: AIRDSGRADSEQY; v_gene: TRBV10-3; j_gene: TRBJ2-7
CDR3aa: AISAGTSNEQF; v_gene: TRBV10-3; j_gene: TRBJ2-1
CDR3aa: ASSPRTDTQY; v_gene: TRBV7-9; j_gene: TRBJ2-3
CDR3aa: ASSPLGTGGAGANVLT; v_gene: TRBV14; j_gene: TRBJ2-6
CDR3aa: SEQCIPLNSPLH; v_gene: TRBV29-1; j_gene: TRBJ1-6
CDR3aa: ASSRRQETQY; v_gene: TRBV13; j_gene: TRBJ2-5
CDR3aa: ASSQVGLASNEQY; v_gene: TRBV4-1; j_gene: TRBJ2-7
CDR3aa: ASSQDRNQPQH; v_gene: TRBV5-1; j_gene: TRBJ1-5